The 16 T cell receptor beta chains in this list originate from one sample, sequenced in a study of T cell responses to AZD1222 COVID-19 vaccine. Sequencing was performed with immunoSEQ multiplex PCR; in TCRdb, only in-frame clones are kept and a portion is missing. Of about 94,000 clones in the sample, around 90% were seen once. The sequences come from peripheral blood, collected on day 0 of AZD1222 vaccination. All receptors come from an adult in good health.

The chain links TRBV4-1 to TRBJ1-2; no definite D call. The V gene's germline CDR1 is MGHRA and CDR2 YSYEKL. This CDR3 has 13 amino acids. The V end was cut by 3 bases, the J end by 8 bases, with 13 bases between. CDR3 bases: TGCGCCAGCAGCCATATCCGTCGGCAAGGCTACACCTTC. It encodes CASSHIRRQGYTF.

The V and J genes are TRBV20-1 and TRBJ2-6; 7 nucleotides line up with TRBD2. This CDR3 is 17 amino acids long. With 3 bases clipped from V and 2 bases from J, the junction kept 10 bases outside the gene matches. Per germline, CDR1 DFQATT and CDR2 SNEGSKA (reference sequence). This chain's CDR3 is CSASEIAGLAGANVLTF. CDR3 DNA sequence: TGCAGTGCTAGTGAGATAGCGGGCTTGGCTGGGGCCAACGTCCTGACTTTC.

The chain recombines TRBV7-2 with TRBJ2-1, with no clear D. The CDR3 extends over 15 amino acids. Per germline, CDR1 SGHTA and CDR2 FQGNSA. Trimming stripped 1 base from V and 8 bases from J, with 15 bases between. CDR3 coding DNA: TGTGCCAGCAGCTTAGTTGGCGTAGAGAGTGATGAGCAGTTCTTC. The encoded protein is CASSLVGVESDEQFF.

This chain joins TRBV7-8 and TRBJ1-3, with D unclear. The CDR3 loop spans 12 amino acids. The germline V gene has CDR1 SGHVS and CDR2 FQNEAQ. Trimming stripped 5 bases from V and 4 bases from J, with 6 bases between. The chain's CDR3 is CASSTGGNTIYF. CDR3 DNA sequence: TGTGCCAGCAGCACCGGCGGAAACACCATATATTTT.

The genes are TRBV18 and TRBJ1-5; TRBD1 matches 7 bases. Germline values: CDR1 KGHSH, CDR2 LQKENI. Germline trimming cut 3 bases from V and 2 bases from J; bases unmatched to any gene: 7. This CDR3 has 16 amino acids. Written as DNA, the CDR3 is TGTGCCAGCTCACCTACCTTTGGACAGGGCAATCAGCCCCAGCATTTT. Translation gives CASSPTFGQGNQPQHF.

The chain uses TRBV15 and TRBJ1-1, with 7 bases lining up with TRBD1. The J segment lost 3 bases and the V segment lost 5 bases, leaving 3 bases of the junction unmatched. Germline V gives CDR1 LNHNV, CDR2 YYDKDF (reference sequence). The CDR3 has 13 residues. The chain's CDR3 is CATSAGGDTEAFF. In DNA form, the CDR3 reads TGTGCCACCAGCGCAGGGGGGGACACTGAAGCTTTCTTT.

The chain has TRBV4-1 and TRBJ1-1, with TRBD1 as a possible D gene (5 bases). V lost 1 base and J lost 1, with 13 bases in between. In germline, CDR1 is MGHRA, CDR2 YSYEKL. CDR3 length: 16 residues. The CDR3 is CASSQVRNRKNTEAFF. CDR3 sequence (DNA): TGCGCCAGCAGCCAAGTAAGGAACAGGAAGAACACTGAAGCTTTCTTT.

The chain combines TRBV11-1 with TRBJ1-1; no reliable D call. The CDR3 totals 15 residues. Germline values: CDR1 SGHAT, CDR2 FQDESV (reference sequence). Trimming removed 1 base at V and 0 bases at J, with 9 bases between. CDR3 sequence: CASSLDLLMNTEAFF. The CDR3 nucleotides read TGTGCCAGCAGCTTAGATCTGCTCATGAACACTGAAGCTTTCTTT.

This clone was detected once. The rearrangement joins TRBV19 to TRBJ2-5; a possible D gene is TRBD1 (6 bases). V was trimmed by 5 bases and J by 2 bases, leaving 18 bases between them. Germline V CDR1 and CDR2: LNHDA, SQIVND (reference sequence). The CDR3 consists of 16 residues. The CDR3: CASSPNRDVVQETQYF. In DNA, the CDR3 is TGTGCCAGTAGTCCCAACAGGGACGTGGTTCAAGAGACCCAGTACTTC.

This clone appeared once. The J gene is TRBJ1-1, the V gene TRBV5-1, with D possibly being TRBD1 (6 bases). Germline V gene lookup returns CDR1 SGHRS and CDR2 YFSETQ. This CDR3 spans 14 amino acids. Trimming cost V 4 bases and J 1 base, with 11 bases left between them. CDR3 nucleotides: TGCGCCAGCAGCAAATTAGGGGGGAACACTGAAGCTTTCTTT. This gives the protein CASSKLGGNTEAFF.

This rearrangement joins TRBV18 to TRBJ1-1; maybe TRBD1 (5 bases). Germline-derived CDR1 and CDR2 are KGHSH and LQKENI. The CDR3 length is 15 residues. V lost 1 base to trimming and J lost 5 bases, with 14 bases between them. CDR3 coding DNA: TGTGCCAGCTCACCACGGACAAGTATGGGGACTGAAGCTTTCTTT. As protein: CASSPRTSMGTEAFF.

This clone was counted once. The V and J genes are TRBV6-1 and TRBJ1-4; TRBD1 agrees at 8 bases. The CDR3 is 15 residues long. The V and J ends lost 3 bases and 8 bases, in that order; junction bases with no gene match: 8. Germline V gene sequence: CDR1 MNHNS, CDR2 SASEGT. The CDR3 spells CASSERQGRSEKLFF. CDR3 nucleotides: TGTGCCAGCAGTGAGAGACAGGGGAGAAGCGAAAAACTGTTTTTT.

The rearrangement uses TRBV19 and TRBJ2-7, with D perhaps matching TRBD2 (5 bases). Germline assignment: CDR1 LNHDA and CDR2 SQIVND (reference sequence). V was pared by 8 bases and J by 7 bases, with 21 bases between. The length of the CDR3 is 14 residues. This CDR3 is CASAPQIGPGEQYF. CDR3 DNA sequence: TGTGCCAGTGCGCCTCAAATCGGGCCGGGGGAGCAGTACTTC. The complete variable domain, with remaining parts taken from reference TRBV19 and TRBJ2-7, reads DGGITQSPKYLFRKEGQNVTLSCEQNLNHDAMYWYRQDPGQGLRLIYYSQIVNDFQKGDIAEGYSVSREKKESFPLTVTSAQKNPTAFYLCASAPQIGPGEQYFGPGTRLTVT.

The chain links TRBV12-3 or TRBV12-4 to TRBJ1-2, with D maybe TRBD1 (5 bases). This CDR3 spans 12 amino acids. V shed 6 bases and J shed 4 bases, with 9 bases lying between them. The CDR3 sequence: CASRGTAYGYTF. As DNA, the CDR3 is TGTGCCAGCAGGGGGACCGCCTATGGCTACACCTTC.

The genes are TRBV24-1 and TRBJ1-2, with D unclear. V was trimmed by 9 bases and J by 6 bases, leaving 4 bases between them. This CDR3 has 9 amino acids. The germline V gene has CDR1 KGHDR and CDR2 SFDVKD. This chain's CDR3 is CATPHGYTF. In DNA, the CDR3 is TGTGCCACCCCCCATGGCTACACCTTC.

The rearrangement joins TRBV12-3 or TRBV12-4 to TRBJ1-3; TRBD1 agrees at 7 bases. J lost 2 bases, V lost 6 bases, and 1 base had no gene match. The CDR3 loop spans 13 amino acids. The CDR3 region is CASSTGAGNTIYF. For the CDR3, the DNA is TGTGCCAGCAGCACAGGGGCTGGAAACACCATATATTTT.